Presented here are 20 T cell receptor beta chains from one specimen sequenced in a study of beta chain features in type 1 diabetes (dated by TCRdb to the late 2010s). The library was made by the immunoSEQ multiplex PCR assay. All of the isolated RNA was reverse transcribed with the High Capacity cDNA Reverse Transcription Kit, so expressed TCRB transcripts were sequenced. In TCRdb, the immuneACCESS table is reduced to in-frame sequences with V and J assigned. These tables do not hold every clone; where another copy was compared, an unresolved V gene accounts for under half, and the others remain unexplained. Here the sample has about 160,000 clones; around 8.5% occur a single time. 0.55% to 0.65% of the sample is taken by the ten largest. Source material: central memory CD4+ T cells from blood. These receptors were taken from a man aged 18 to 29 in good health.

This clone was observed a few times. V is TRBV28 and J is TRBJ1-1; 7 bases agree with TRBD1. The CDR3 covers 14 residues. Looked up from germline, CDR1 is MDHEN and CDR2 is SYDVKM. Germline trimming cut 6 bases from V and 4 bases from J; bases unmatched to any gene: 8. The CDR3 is CASRTQGRSTEAFF. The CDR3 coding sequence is TGTGCCAGCAGGACACAGGGGAGAAGCACTGAAGCTTTCTTT.

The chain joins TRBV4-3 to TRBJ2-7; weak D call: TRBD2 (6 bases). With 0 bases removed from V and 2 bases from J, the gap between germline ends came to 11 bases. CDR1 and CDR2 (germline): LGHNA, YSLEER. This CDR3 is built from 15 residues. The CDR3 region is CASSQEEGPPYEQYF. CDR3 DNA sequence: TGCGCCAGCAGCCAAGAGGAGGGCCCACCCTACGAGCAGTACTTC.

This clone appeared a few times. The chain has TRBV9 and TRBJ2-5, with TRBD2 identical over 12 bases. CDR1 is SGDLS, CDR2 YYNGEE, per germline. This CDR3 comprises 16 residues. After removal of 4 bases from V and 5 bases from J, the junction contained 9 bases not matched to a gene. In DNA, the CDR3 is TGTGCCAGCAGCTTTTCTAGCGGGAGGGCTCAGGAGACCCAGTACTTC. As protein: CASSFSSGRAQETQYF.

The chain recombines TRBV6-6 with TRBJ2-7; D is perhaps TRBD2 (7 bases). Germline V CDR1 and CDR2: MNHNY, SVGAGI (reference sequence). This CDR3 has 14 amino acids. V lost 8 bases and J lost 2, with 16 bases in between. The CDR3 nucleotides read TGTGCCAGCGCTGGGGGGGGGCCCACCTACGAGCAGTACTTC. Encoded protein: CASAGGGPTYEQYF.

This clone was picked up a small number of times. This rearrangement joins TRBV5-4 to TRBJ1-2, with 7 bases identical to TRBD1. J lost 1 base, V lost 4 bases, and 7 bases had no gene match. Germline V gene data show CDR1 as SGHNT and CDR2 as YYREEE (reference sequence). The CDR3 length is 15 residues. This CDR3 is CASSPDGTDNYGYTF. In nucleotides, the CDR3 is TGTGCCAGCAGCCCGGACGGGACAGATAACTATGGCTACACCTTC.

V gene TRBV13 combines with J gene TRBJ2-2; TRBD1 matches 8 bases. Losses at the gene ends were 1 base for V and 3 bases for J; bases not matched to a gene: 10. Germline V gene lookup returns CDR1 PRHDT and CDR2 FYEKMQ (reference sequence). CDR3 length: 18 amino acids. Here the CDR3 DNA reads TGTGCCAGCAGCTTAGCGCAGGGGGCGCACGGGGACACCGGGGAGCTGTTTTTT. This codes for CASSLAQGAHGDTGELFF.

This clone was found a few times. The CDR3 DNA follows: TGTGCCAGCAGCTTAGTAAAGGGGGTTGGATCCACTGAAGCTTTCTTT. Its protein is CASSLVKGVGSTEAFF. The J gene is TRBJ1-1, the V gene TRBV7-9, with D tentatively TRBD1 (6 bases). The CDR3 covers 16 residues. Germline CDR1 SEHNR, CDR2 FQNEAQ (reference sequence). Trimming took 1 base from V and 4 from J, leaving 16 bases between them.

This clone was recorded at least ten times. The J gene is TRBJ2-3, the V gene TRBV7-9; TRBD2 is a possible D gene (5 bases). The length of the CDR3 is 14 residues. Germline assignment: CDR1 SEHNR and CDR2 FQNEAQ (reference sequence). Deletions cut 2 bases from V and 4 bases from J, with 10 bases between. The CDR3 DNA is TGTGCCAGCAGCTTAACACTAGTGGCAGATACGCAGTATTTT. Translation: CASSLTLVADTQYF.

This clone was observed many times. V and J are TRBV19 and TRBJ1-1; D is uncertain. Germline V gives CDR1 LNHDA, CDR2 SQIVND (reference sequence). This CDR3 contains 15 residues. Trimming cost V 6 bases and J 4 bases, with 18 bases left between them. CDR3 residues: CASRAEIGLITEAFF. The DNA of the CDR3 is TGTGCCAGTAGGGCGGAGATCGGGTTGATCACTGAAGCTTTCTTT.

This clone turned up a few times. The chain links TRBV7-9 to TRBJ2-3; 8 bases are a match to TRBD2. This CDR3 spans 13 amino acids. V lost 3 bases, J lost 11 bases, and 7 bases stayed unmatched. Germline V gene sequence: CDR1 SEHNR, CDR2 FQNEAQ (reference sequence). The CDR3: CASSLGSGGGQYF. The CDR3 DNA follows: TGTGCCAGCAGCTTGGGGAGCGGGGGCGGGCAGTATTTT.

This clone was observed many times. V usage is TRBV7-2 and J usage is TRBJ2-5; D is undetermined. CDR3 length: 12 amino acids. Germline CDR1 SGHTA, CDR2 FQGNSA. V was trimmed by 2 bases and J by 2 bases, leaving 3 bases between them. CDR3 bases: TGTGCCAGCAGCTTACTTCAAGAGACCCAGTACTTC. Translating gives CASSLLQETQYF.

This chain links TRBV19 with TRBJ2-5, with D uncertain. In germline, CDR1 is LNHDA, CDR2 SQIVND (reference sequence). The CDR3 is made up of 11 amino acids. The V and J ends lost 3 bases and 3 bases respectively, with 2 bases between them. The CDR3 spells CASSIEETQYF. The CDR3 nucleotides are TGTGCCAGTAGTATCGAAGAGACCCAGTACTTC.

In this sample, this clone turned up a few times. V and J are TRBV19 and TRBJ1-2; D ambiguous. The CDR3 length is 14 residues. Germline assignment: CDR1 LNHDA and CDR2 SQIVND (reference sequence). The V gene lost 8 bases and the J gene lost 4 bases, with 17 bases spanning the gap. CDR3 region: CASWEPGFSYGYTF. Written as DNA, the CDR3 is TGTGCCAGTTGGGAGCCTGGGTTCAGCTATGGCTACACCTTC.

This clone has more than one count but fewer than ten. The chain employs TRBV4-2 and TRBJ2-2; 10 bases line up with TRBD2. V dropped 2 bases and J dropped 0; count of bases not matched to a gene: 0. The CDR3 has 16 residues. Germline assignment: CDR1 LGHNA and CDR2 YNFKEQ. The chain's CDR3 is CASSQLAGANTGELFF. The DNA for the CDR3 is TGTGCCAGCAGCCAACTAGCGGGGGCGAACACCGGGGAGCTGTTTTTT.

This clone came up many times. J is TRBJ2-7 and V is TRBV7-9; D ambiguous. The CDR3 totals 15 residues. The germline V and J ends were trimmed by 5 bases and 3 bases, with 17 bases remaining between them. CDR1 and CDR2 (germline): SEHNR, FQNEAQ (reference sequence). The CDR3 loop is CASSPRFQSSYEQYF. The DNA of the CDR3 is TGTGCCAGCAGCCCTCGCTTTCAATCGAGCTACGAGCAGTACTTC.

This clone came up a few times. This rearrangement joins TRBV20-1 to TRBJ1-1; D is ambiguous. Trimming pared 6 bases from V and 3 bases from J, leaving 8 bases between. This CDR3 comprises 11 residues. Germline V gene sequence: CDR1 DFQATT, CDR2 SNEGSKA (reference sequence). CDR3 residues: CSASLHTEAFF. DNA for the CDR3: TGCAGTGCCTCTCTTCACACTGAAGCTTTCTTT.

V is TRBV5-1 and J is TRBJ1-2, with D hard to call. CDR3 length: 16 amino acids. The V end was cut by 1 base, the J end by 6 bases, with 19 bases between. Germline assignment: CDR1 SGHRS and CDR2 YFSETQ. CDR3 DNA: TGCGCCAGCAGCTTGTTGGGCAGGCCTGATTCAAATGGCTACACCTTC. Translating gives CASSLLGRPDSNGYTF.

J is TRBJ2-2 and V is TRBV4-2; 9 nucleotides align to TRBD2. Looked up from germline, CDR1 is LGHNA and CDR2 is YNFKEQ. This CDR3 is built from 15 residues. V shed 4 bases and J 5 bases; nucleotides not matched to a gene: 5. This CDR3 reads CASSPREGQTGELFF. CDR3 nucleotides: TGTGCCAGCAGCCCGCGGGAGGGCCAGACCGGGGAGCTGTTTTTT.

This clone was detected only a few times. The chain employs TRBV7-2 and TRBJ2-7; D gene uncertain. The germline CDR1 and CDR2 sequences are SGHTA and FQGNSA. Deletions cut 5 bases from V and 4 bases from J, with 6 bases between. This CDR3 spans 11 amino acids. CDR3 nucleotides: TGTGCCAGCAGCCCCAGTTACGAGCAGTACTTC. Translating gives CASSPSYEQYF.

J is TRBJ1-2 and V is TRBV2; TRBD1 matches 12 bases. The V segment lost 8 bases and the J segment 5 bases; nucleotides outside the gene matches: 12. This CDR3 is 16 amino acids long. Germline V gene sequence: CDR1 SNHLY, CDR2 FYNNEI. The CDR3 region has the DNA TGTGCCAGCTCAGGGACAGGGGGCGGAATCCCATATGGCTACACCTTC. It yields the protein CASSGTGGGIPYGYTF. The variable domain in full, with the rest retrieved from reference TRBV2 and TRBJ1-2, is EPEVTQTPSHQVTQMGQEVILRCVPISNHLYFYWYRQILGQKVEFLVSFYNNEISEKSEIFDDQFSVERPDGSNFTLKIRSTKLEDSAMYFCASSGTGGGIPYGYTFGSGTRLTVV.